Listed below are T cell receptor beta chains from one sample, sequenced in a study of cytomegalovirus exposure and HLA in healthy donors. TCRdb keeps only in-frame clones here, not all; method: immunoSEQ multiplex PCR. Among 150,000 to 200,000 clones, approximately 80% were seen once, and the ten largest hold 1% to 1.5%. The sequencing sample was made of PBMCs. The receptors stem from a girl aged 2 to 9 in good health and CMV-seropositive. Both conserved end residues are part of each CDR3. Fields, in order: clone size, V gene, J gene, D gene, CDR3 protein, CDR3 DNA. D genes are given only for firm matches. Where a row states a size, it is once, few, many or the class of an expanded clone; other rows omit it.

.,TRBV6-1,TRBJ2-1,TRBD1,CASSVRTGEVIDEQFF,TGTGCCAGCAGTGTACGGACAGGGGAGGTTATCGATGAGCAGTTCTTC
.,TRBV10-3,TRBJ1-2,TRBD1,CAISTGGDGYTF,TGTGCCATCAGCACAGGGGGCGATGGCTACACCTTC
.,TRBV5-4,TRBJ2-7,.,CASSFLAGDREQYF,TGTGCCAGCAGCTTCTTAGCAGGGGATCGCGAGCAGTACTTC
.,TRBV5-1,TRBJ1-4,TRBD1,CASSFLTGTNEKLFF,TGCGCCAGCAGCTTTTTGACAGGGACTAATGAAAAACTGTTTTTT
many,TRBV29-1,TRBJ2-7,.,CSAPCGPRDFSYEQYF,TGCAGCGCTCCCTGCGGCCCCCGGGACTTTTCCTACGAGCAGTACTTC
.,TRBV4-1,TRBJ1-2,.,CASSHAGYGYTF,TGCGCCAGCAGCCATGCGGGATATGGCTACACCTTC
.,TRBV18,TRBJ2-2,.,CASSPTQGAGELFF,TGTGCCAGCTCACCTACACAAGGGGCCGGGGAGCTGTTTTTT
.,TRBV19,TRBJ2-1,TRBD2,CASRSGGLLDEQFF,TGTGCCAGTAGGAGCGGGGGGCTGTTGGATGAGCAGTTCTTC
.,TRBV18,TRBJ1-3,TRBD1,CASSPTGTGVSGNTIYF,TGTGCCAGCTCACCAACCGGGACAGGAGTTTCTGGAAACACCATATATTTT
.,TRBV14,TRBJ1-1,.,CASSQDRQGYTEAFF,TGTGCCAGCAGCCAAGATCGCCAGGGATACACTGAAGCTTTCTTT
.,TRBV5-1,TRBJ2-2,TRBD2,CASRKPGLAGASNTGELFF,TGCGCCAGCAGAAAACCCGGACTAGCGGGAGCCTCGAACACCGGGGAGCTGTTTTTT
.,TRBV5-4,TRBJ2-1,.,CASSPIGGGDYNEQFF,TGTGCCAGCAGTCCGATAGGGGGGGGCGACTACAATGAGCAGTTCTTC
.,TRBV28,TRBJ1-1,TRBD1,CASSLGTVNTEAFF,TGTGCCAGCAGTTTAGGGACAGTGAACACTGAAGCTTTCTTT
.,TRBV15,TRBJ1-5,.,CATSRGRESRGNQPQHF,TGTGCCACCAGCAGAGGAAGAGAATCAAGGGGAAATCAGCCCCAGCATTTT
.,TRBV6-5,TRBJ2-3,.,CASNQADTQYF,TGTGCCAGCAACCAGGCAGATACGCAGTATTTT
.,TRBV10-3,TRBJ1-1,.,CATHPRGGEVNTEAFF,TGTGCCACTCACCCCCGTGGAGGGGAAGTGAACACTGAAGCTTTCTTT
.,TRBV7-2,TRBJ1-6,.,CASSLAGGRRSLHF,TGTGCCAGCAGCTTAGCCGGCGGGCGGAGGTCCCTCCACTTT
.,TRBV19,TRBJ1-5,.,CATDAGLGQPQHF,TGTGCCACCGATGCGGGGTTAGGTCAGCCCCAGCATTTT
.,TRBV4-2,TRBJ2-3,TRBD2,CASSQVGSGGADTQYF,TGTGCCAGCAGCCAAGTGGGTAGCGGGGGGGCAGATACGCAGTATTTT
.,TRBV6-5,TRBJ2-7,.,CASSYLPSGKTYEQYF,TGTGCCAGCAGTTACCTACCCTCCGGGAAAACCTACGAGCAGTACTTC
.,TRBV6-1,TRBJ2-7,TRBD1,CASIFGPGTAYEQYF,TGTGCCAGCATCTTCGGACCCGGGACAGCCTACGAGCAGTACTTC
.,TRBV10-2,TRBJ2-4,TRBD1,CASREPGQGAQKNIQYF,TGCGCCAGCAGGGAACCGGGACAGGGGGCGCAGAAAAACATTCAGTACTTC
.,TRBV21-1,TRBJ1-2,.,CASTTPGGGSYTF,TGTGCCAGCACCACCCCGGGCGGGGGAAGCTACACCTTC
.,TRBV5-1,TRBJ2-3,TRBD2,CASSQSGLETDTQYF,TGCGCCAGCAGCCAGTCAGGACTAGAAACAGATACGCAGTATTTT
.,TRBV2,TRBJ2-7,.,CATNTDRYYEQYF,TGTGCCACTAATACAGACAGATACTACGAGCAGTACTTC
once,TRBV30,TRBJ1-1,.,CAWSVRASSGAFF,TGTGCCTGGAGTGTAAGGGCATCTAGCGGAGCTTTCTTT
.,TRBV30,TRBJ2-1,.,CAWNVSPGRMDEQFF,TGTGCCTGGAATGTAAGTCCGGGAAGGATGGATGAGCAGTTCTTC
.,TRBV9,TRBJ2-7,.,CASSSRGGSSYEQYF,TGTGCCAGCAGCTCCCGTGGAGGGAGCTCCTACGAGCAGTACTTC
.,TRBV12-5,TRBJ2-7,.,CASGLSRVDSRSSYEQYF,TGTGCTAGTGGTTTGTCACGCGTGGACAGCCGCAGCTCCTACGAGCAGTACTTC
.,TRBV14,TRBJ2-7,TRBD1,CASSPLQRGTAPTWGEQYF,TGTGCCAGCAGCCCCCTACAAAGGGGGACAGCTCCCACTTGGGGGGAGCAGTACTTC
once,TRBV27,TRBJ2-3,.,CASSSKRQKPSTDTQYF,TGTGCCAGCAGTTCCAAAAGACAGAAACCTAGCACAGATACGCAGTATTTT
once,TRBV5-4,TRBJ2-1,TRBD2,CASSPIPAGTYNEQFF,TGTGCCAGCAGCCCGATCCCAGCGGGAACCTACAATGAGCAGTTCTTC